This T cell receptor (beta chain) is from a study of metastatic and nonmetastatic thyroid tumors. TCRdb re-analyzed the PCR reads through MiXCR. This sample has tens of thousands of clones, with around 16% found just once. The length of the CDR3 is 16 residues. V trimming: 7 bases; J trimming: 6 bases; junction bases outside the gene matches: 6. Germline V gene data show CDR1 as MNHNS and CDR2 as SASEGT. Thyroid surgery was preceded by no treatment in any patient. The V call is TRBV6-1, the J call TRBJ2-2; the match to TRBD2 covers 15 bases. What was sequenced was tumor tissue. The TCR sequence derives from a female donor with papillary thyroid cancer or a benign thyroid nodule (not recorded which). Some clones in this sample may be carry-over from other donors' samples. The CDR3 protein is CASTGTSGRRPGELFF. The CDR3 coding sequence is TGTGCCAGCACCGGGACTAGCGGGAGGAGGCCCGGGGAGCTGTTTTTT.